The 10 T cell receptor beta chains below all came from one sample that was sequenced in a study of lymphopenia after photon versus proton radiotherapy. Clones were read by immunoSEQ multiplex PCR, and TCRdb kept only the in-frame ones, dropping some. The sample carries 25,000 or so clones, approximately 85% recorded once. The specimen comprised peripheral blood, sampled from a patient treated with photon-based radiotherapy. The receptors here all came from a young man with gastric cancer.

The V and J genes are TRBV7-2 and TRBJ2-5; 7 bases agree with TRBD2. The length of the CDR3 is 15 residues. Germline CDR1 SGHTA, CDR2 FQGNSA. Germline trimming cut 3 bases from V and 4 bases from J; bases unmatched to any gene: 8. CDR3 bases: TGTGCCAGCAGCTTCCTAGCGGCGGCTGGAGAGACCCAGTACTTC. This encodes CASSFLAAAGETQYF.

The chain has TRBV6-5 and TRBJ2-5, with TRBD2 as a possible D gene (6 bases). This CDR3 is built from 13 residues. CDR1 is MNHEY and CDR2 is SVGAGI in the germline V gene. V lost 9 bases and J 3 bases, leaving 14 bases between the germline ends. The CDR3 nucleotides are TGTGCCAGTGGGTCGGGGGTCGAAGAGACCCAGTACTTC. The encoded protein is CASGSGVEETQYF.

V usage is TRBV27 and J usage is TRBJ2-5; no clear D gene. CDR1 is MNHEY and CDR2 is SMNVEV in the germline V gene (reference sequence). V was clipped by 6 bases and J by 7 bases, with 9 bases between them. The length of the CDR3 is 11 residues. The CDR3 here is CASSDTGTQYF. In nucleotides, the CDR3 is TGTGCCAGCAGCGACACCGGGACCCAGTACTTC.

The rearrangement joins TRBV19 to TRBJ1-1; possibly TRBD1 for D (6 bases). Germline V gene data show CDR1 as LNHDA and CDR2 as SQIVND (reference sequence). V lost 5 bases and J 0 bases, leaving 13 bases between the germline ends. This CDR3 has 15 amino acids. The CDR3 coding sequence is TGTGCCAGTAGTCTCCGGACAGAGGTGAACACTGAAGCTTTCTTT. This codes for CASSLRTEVNTEAFF.

The gene calls are TRBV19 and TRBJ1-5; D is unresolved. This CDR3 region has 15 residues. The V gene's germline CDR1 is LNHDA and CDR2 SQIVND (reference sequence). With 4 bases removed from V and 6 bases from J, the gap between germline ends came to 16 bases. The CDR3 region has the DNA TGTGCCAGTAGTAACCGGGCCCTATCGGGTCAGCCCCAGCATTTT. This encodes CASSNRALSGQPQHF.

This clone was observed a handful of times. V usage is TRBV7-2 and J usage is TRBJ2-3; D perhaps matches TRBD2 (6 bases). Looked up from germline, CDR1 is SGHTA and CDR2 is FQGNSA. The CDR3 is 14 amino acids. V lost 8 bases and J lost 1, with 13 bases in between. CDR3 protein: CASQGTGGTDTQYF. The CDR3 DNA reads as TGTGCCAGCCAAGGGACTGGTGGCACAGATACGCAGTATTTT.

As regards this clone: It is unclear where the CDR3 begins or ends on the DNA, so no DNA is shown, and the CDR3 is as TCRdb lists it. The rearrangement joins TRBV21-1 to TRBJ2-7; the table's D call TRBD2 went unverified against the DNA. TRBV21-1 is tagged as a pseudogene. Inclusive of both ends, the CDR3 amounts to 17 amino acids. CDR3 in amino acids: CASSKAGVAGGSYEQYF.

This clone was counted between two and nine times. V gene TRBV6-5 combines with J gene TRBJ2-2, with no clear D. Germline V lookup: CDR1 MNHEY, CDR2 SVGAGI. Trimming pared 2 bases from V and 4 bases from J, leaving 2 bases between. The CDR3 is 12 amino acids. The CDR3: CASSYTTGELFF. In nucleotides, the CDR3 is TGTGCCAGCAGTTACACCACCGGGGAGCTGTTTTTT.

This clone was observed a handful of times. The chain recombines TRBV11-2 with TRBJ1-3; perhaps TRBD1 as D (6 bases). Germline V gene sequence: CDR1 SGHAT, CDR2 FQNNGV. The CDR3 totals 14 residues. V lost 5 bases to trimming and J lost 2 bases, with 10 bases between them. CDR3 sequence (DNA): TGTGCCAGCAGCCCAGGGACACCTGGAAACACCATATATTTT. Translation gives CASSPGTPGNTIYF.

The chain combines TRBV5-6 with TRBJ1-3; possible D gene TRBD1, 5 bases. The length of the CDR3 is 14 residues. V gave up 4 bases and J gave up 7 bases, with 15 bases separating them. Germline V gene data show CDR1 as SGHDT and CDR2 as YYEEEE. The CDR3 DNA follows: TGTGCCAGCAGCGCGGGACGGCCCATGAACACCATATATTTT. Its protein product is CASSAGRPMNTIYF.